Each of the 9 T cell receptor beta chains below was sequenced from the same sample in a study of beta chain features in type 1 diabetes. Expressed TCRB transcripts were sequenced because the isolated RNA had all been reverse transcribed beforehand. Measured with immunoSEQ multiplex PCR; TCRdb has only the in-frame clones, and not every one. The sample has 620,000 or so clones, 15% to 18% seen once; the top ten hold about 0.087%. The sequencing sample was made of naive CD4+ T cells from blood. These receptors all stem from a man in his late teens or twenties in good health.

There are a few counts of this clone. J is TRBJ2-5 and V is TRBV6-6; TRBD2 agrees at 7 bases. CDR1 and CDR2 (germline): MNHNY, SVGAGI (reference sequence). Germline trimming cut 4 bases from V and 3 bases from J; bases unmatched to any gene: 11. The CDR3 contains 16 residues. CDR3 nucleotide sequence: TGTGCCAGCAGTTCCCTCGCGGGGGACCTAAAAGAGACCCAGTACTTC. It encodes CASSSLAGDLKETQYF.

V is TRBV5-4 and J is TRBJ1-2; TRBD1 matches at 9 bases. Germline-derived CDR1 and CDR2 are SGHNT and YYREEE (reference sequence). V lost 7 bases to trimming and J lost 6 bases; unmatched junction nucleotides: 13. The CDR3 covers 15 residues. The CDR3 region has the DNA TGTGCCAGCGGAACAACAGGGGGCGGGATGGATGGCTACACCTTC. It specifies CASGTTGGGMDGYTF.

This clone appeared a few times. The CDR3 coding sequence is TGTGCCAGCAGCCTGGACCAGGGTACTCGCTACGAGCAGTACTTC. Its translation is CASSLDQGTRYEQYF. This chain connects TRBV7-2 to TRBJ2-7, with D tentatively TRBD1 (5 bases). The CDR3 contains 15 residues. Trimming took 5 bases from V and 3 from J, leaving 17 bases between them. CDR1 is SGHTA and CDR2 is FQGNSA in the germline V gene.

The chain carries TRBV10-3 and TRBJ2-7; D is ambiguous. CDR1 is ENHRY and CDR2 is SYGVKD in the germline V gene. CDR3 length: 11 amino acids. Trimming pared 10 bases from V and 0 bases from J, leaving 7 bases between. CDR3 nucleotide sequence: TGTGCCACCGCGAACTCCTACGAGCAGTACTTC. It translates to CATANSYEQYF.

The genes are TRBV5-1 and TRBJ2-1, with 8 bases aligning to TRBD2. Germline values: CDR1 SGHRS, CDR2 YFSETQ. The CDR3 has 17 amino acids. V lost 2 bases to trimming and J lost 8 bases; unmatched junction nucleotides: 15. For the CDR3, the DNA is TGCGCCAGCAGCTTTAGTCAGCGGGGGCCACGGAGGGATGAGCAGTTCTTC. This encodes CASSFSQRGPRRDEQFF.

CDR3 loop: CASSLTSLTGELFF. The DNA of the CDR3 is TGTGCCAGCAGCTTAACTAGCCTCACCGGGGAGCTGTTTTTT. This rearrangement joins TRBV7-3 to TRBJ2-2; D is undetermined. Trimming cost V 0 bases and J 4 bases, with 6 bases left between them. CDR1 is SGHTA, CDR2 FQGTGA, per germline. CDR3 length: 14 residues.

This clone has more than one count but fewer than ten. The chain uses TRBV6-6 and TRBJ2-7; the D is unclear. The length of the CDR3 is 8 residues. The germline V and J ends were trimmed by 6 bases and 9 bases, with 3 bases remaining between them. Germline-derived CDR1 and CDR2 are MNHNY and SVGAGI (reference sequence). In DNA form, the CDR3 reads TGTGCCAGCAGGTTGCAGTACTTC. The encoded protein is CASRLQYF.

A few counts support this clone. The V gene is TRBV20-1, the J gene TRBJ2-7, with a possible D match to TRBD2 (5 bases). Germline assignment: CDR1 DFQATT and CDR2 SNEGSKA (reference sequence). V was pared by 3 bases and J by 5 bases, with 8 bases between. The CDR3 loop spans 11 amino acids. DNA for the CDR3: TGCAGTGCTAGGTCCGGGGACGAGCAGTACTTC. Translating it yields CSARSGDEQYF.

This clone was found a few times. The rearrangement links TRBV18 to TRBJ1-1, with 7 bases fitting TRBD1. The CDR3 covers 15 residues. Losses at the gene ends were 3 bases for V and 1 base for J; bases not matched to a gene: 5. The germline gives CDR1 KGHSH, CDR2 LQKENI. The DNA of the CDR3 is TGTGCCAGCTCACCGTTCAACAGGGGGAACACTGAAGCTTTCTTT. It translates to CASSPFNRGNTEAFF.